This T cell receptor beta chain was captured in a study of monozygotic twins with inflammatory bowel disease. TCRdb reworked the 5' RACE reads into one entry per CDR3 protein, no DNA. This specimen shows fewer than 450,000 distinct CDR3 sequences; the ten leading clones hold 2.6%. The CDR3 consists of 15 residues. Germline-derived CDR1 and CDR2 are MDHEN and SYDVKM. The specimen was blood. The source of this sequence is a human donor with ulcerative colitis or Crohn's disease, or a healthy co-twin of an affected twin (not recorded which). The rearrangement links TRBV28 to TRBJ1-2; TCRdb reports TRBD1, a call that lacks DNA to check it against. The CDR3 sequence is CASSFRPVAEYGYTF.